This TCR beta chain is from a study of cytomegalovirus exposure and HLA in healthy donors. 60 Vbeta and 13 Jbeta primers were used in PCR. Clones were read by immunoSEQ multiplex PCR, and TCRdb kept only the in-frame ones, dropping some. The sample yields 120,000 or so clones, roughly three quarters seen once. The material sequenced was PBMCs. This TCR was recovered from a man aged 45-65 years in good health and CMV-seropositive.

The CDR3: CASSVGGPGTDTQYF. The DNA of the CDR3 is TGCGCCAGCAGTGTGGGGGGGCCAGGCACAGATACGCAGTATTTT. The chain has TRBV10-1 and TRBJ2-3; a possible D gene is TRBD2 (7 bases). V was shortened by 4 bases and J by 1 base, with 12 bases between the two germline ends. Germline V gene data show CDR1 as WNHNN and CDR2 as SYGVQD (reference sequence). The CDR3 runs to 15 residues.